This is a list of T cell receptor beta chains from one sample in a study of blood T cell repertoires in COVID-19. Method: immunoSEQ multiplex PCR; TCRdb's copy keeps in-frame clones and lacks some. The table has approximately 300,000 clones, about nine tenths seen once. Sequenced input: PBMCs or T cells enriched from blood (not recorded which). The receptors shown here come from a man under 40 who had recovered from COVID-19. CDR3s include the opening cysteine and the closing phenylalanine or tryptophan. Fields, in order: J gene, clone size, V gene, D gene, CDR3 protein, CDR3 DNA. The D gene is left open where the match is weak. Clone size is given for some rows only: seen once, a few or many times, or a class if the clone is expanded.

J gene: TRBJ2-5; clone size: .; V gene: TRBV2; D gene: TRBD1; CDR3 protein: CAGRDREGETQYF; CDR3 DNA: TGTGCCGGAAGGGACAGGGAGGGGGAGACCCAGTACTTC
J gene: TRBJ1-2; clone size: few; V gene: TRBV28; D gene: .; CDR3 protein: CASSLDNGGAVGYTF; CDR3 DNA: TGTGCCAGCAGTTTGGACAATGGGGGGGCGGTTGGCTACACCTTC
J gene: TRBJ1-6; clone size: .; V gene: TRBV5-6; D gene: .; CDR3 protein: CASSLPQVGRNSPLHF; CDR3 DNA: TGTGCCAGCAGCCTCCCGCAGGTCGGAAGGAATTCACCCCTCCACTTT
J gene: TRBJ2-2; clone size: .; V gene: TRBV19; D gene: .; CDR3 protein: CASSMRQPPNTGELFF; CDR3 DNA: TGTGCCAGTAGTATGAGACAGCCCCCGAACACCGGGGAGCTGTTTTTT
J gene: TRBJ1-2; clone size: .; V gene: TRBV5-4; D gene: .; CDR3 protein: CASSLDWSGQLNYGYTF; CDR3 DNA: TGTGCCAGCAGCTTGGATTGGTCCGGACAGTTAAACTATGGCTACACCTTC
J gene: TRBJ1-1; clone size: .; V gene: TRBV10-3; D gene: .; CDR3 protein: CAISELGKSNTEAFF; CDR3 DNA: TGTGCCATCAGTGAGCTGGGCAAGTCGAACACTGAAGCTTTCTTT
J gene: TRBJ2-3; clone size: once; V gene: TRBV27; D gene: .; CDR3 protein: CASSSHSDTQYF; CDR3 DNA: TGTGCCAGCAGTTCGCACTCAGATACGCAGTATTTT
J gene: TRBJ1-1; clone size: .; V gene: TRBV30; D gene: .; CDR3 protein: CACWGGNTEAFF; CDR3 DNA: TGTGCCTGCTGGGGGGGGAACACTGAAGCTTTCTTT
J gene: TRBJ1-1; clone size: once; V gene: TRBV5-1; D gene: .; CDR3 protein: CASSLLYGTEAFF; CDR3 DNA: TGCGCCAGCAGCTTGCTGTACGGGACTGAAGCTTTCTTT
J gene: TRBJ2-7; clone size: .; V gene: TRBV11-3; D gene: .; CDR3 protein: CASSEPWGDSYEQYF; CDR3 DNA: TGTGCCAGCAGCGAACCCTGGGGGGACTCCTACGAGCAGTACTTC
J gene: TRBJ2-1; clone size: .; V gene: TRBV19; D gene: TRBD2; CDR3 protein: CASRGLAGYHNEQFF; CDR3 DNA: TGTGCCAGTAGGGGACTAGCGGGATACCACAATGAGCAGTTCTTC
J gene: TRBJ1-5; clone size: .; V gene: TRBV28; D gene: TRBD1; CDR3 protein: CASRPGGTEGNQPQHF; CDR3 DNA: TGTGCCAGCAGACCAGGGGGCACCGAGGGCAATCAGCCCCAGCATTTT
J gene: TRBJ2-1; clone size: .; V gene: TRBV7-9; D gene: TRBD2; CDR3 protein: CASSSPTSAPSYNEQFF; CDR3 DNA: TGTGCCAGCAGCTCCCCAACTAGCGCACCCTCCTACAATGAGCAGTTCTTC
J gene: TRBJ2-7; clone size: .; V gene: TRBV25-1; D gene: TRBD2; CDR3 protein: CASSGTGGFLGEQYF; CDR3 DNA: TGTGCCAGCAGTGGGACGGGGGGGTTCTTGGGCGAGCAGTACTTC
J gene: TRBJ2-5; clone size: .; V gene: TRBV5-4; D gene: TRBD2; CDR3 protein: CASSPRWGEGQETQYF; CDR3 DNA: TGTGCCAGCAGCCCCCGTTGGGGGGAGGGCCAAGAGACCCAGTACTTC